Presented here are 3 T cell receptor beta chains from one specimen sequenced in a study of identical twins. TCRdb re-called the 5' RACE reads with MiXCR, one entry per CDR3 protein. The sample consists of approximately 1.8 million distinct CDR3 sequences, around 29% of them appearing once. Material for sequencing was cord blood. The source is a newborn girl in good health.

The gene calls are TRBV27 and TRBJ2-1; D is perhaps TRBD1 (6 bases). Germline V lookup: CDR1 MNHEY, CDR2 SMNVEV (reference sequence). The CDR3 runs to 15 residues. Trimming removed 6 bases at V and 5 bases at J, with 17 bases between. CDR3 sequence reads: CASSDRYQPHNEQFF. CDR3 in DNA: TGTGCCAGCAGCGACAGGTATCAACCACACAATGAGCAGTTCTTC.

About this clonotype: One junction end disagrees with the germline gene, perhaps due to a read error. The rearrangement links TRBV10-3 to TRBJ2-3; D gene uncertain. The CDR3 length is 11 residues. The germline CDR1 and CDR2 sequences are ENHRY and SYGVKD. CDR3 sequence (DNA): TGTGCCATCGGTGATTCAGATACGCAGTATTTT. It specifies CAIGDSDTQYF.

This clonotype was seen only a few times. This chain joins TRBV14 and TRBJ1-5; D possibly corresponds to TRBD1 (6 bases). CDR3 length: 19 residues. Trimming shortened V by 1 base and J by 3 bases, and 22 bases separated the two germline ends. The V gene's germline CDR1 is SGHDN and CDR2 FVKESK. The DNA of the CDR3 is TGTGCCAGCAGCCAAGGACAGGCCCCCAACATGTTGATCAATCAGCCCCAGCATTTT. It is translated as CASSQGQAPNMLINQPQHF.